This T cell receptor beta chain came from a study of T cell responses to AZD1222 COVID-19 vaccine (dated by TCRdb to the early 2020s). Context from the whole study: TCR sequencing covered over 230 trial participants: 200 to 220 given two doses of AZD1222 and 26 given two doses of MenACWY control vaccine. Trial participants were enrolled by age into subgroups of 18-55, 56-69 and 70-plus years, and around 150, 28 and 57 TCR-sequenced participants, respectively, were included in these subgroups.

The sample's time point, from its label and the paper: about 28 days (+/-7) after the second vaccine dose. AZD1222 recipients whose second dose came at about 4 weeks and those whose second dose came at about 12 weeks were combined into one group, since spike-specific TCR depth and breadth did not differ between the two schedules. Vaccinee samples came from UK trials COV001 and COV002, including a single-blind randomized controlled phase 2/3 trial of AZD1222 (ChAdOx1 nCoV-19) in healthy adults. Trial participant PBMC samples were collected at day 0 and day 28 after the second dose for TCRbeta chain sequencing. The germline V end is reduced by 3 bases and the J end by 3 bases; junction bases left unmatched: 5. The CDR3 covers 15 residues, taking in both the cysteine and the phenylalanine. Of all the DNA, just the CDR3 is kept, 45 bases in frame from base 1. Via the germline V gene, CDR1 is SGDLS and CDR2 YYNGEE.

Summary of the overall study and its limitations: After two AZD1222 doses, both the breadth and the depth of spike-specific TCRs were significantly higher than at day 0 and than in MenACWY recipients. Because no samples from the day 14 peak response were available, repertoires could be characterized only after the peak T cell response. Epitopes outside the regions mutated in the B.1.351 and B.1.1.7 variants were reportedly recognized by nearly half of the unique spike-specific TCRs. The 56-69-year group was small, and its depth increase did not reach significance, likely because of low power. Participants were mostly white British and included more females than males, and it was suggested by the authors that clonal diversity may have been underestimated. The whole spike protein was spanned by vaccine-associated CD4 TCRs, and dominant responses were seen in regions 160-218 and 743-854. Conclusions about previously exposed vaccinees are limited, since just five to seven AZD1222 recipients were seropositive for SARS-CoV-2 at baseline.

Note on this clone: The antigen it recognizes is unknown. Base qualities are not at hand, and no much larger clone is one base apart.

The CDR3 regions of human TCRbeta chains were subjected to immunosequencing. The published analysis was carried out like this. TCRs in the repertoires were matched against a reference library of SARS-CoV-2-specific TCRs that had been generated with the MIRA antigen-specificity platform. Breadth meant the fraction of unique TCRs that were SARS-CoV-2-associated, whereas depth meant the fraction of total T cells that were SARS-CoV-2-associated. Using the MIRA data, every spike-specific TCR was mapped to the spike region that the TCR reacted to and assigned to either a CD4 or a CD8 class. Log10-transformed breadth and depth values were compared by one-way ANOVA with Sidak's multiple comparisons tests. Entries here come from immuneACCESS through TCRdb and include only in-frame sequences with V and J called. Some clones fail to appear in such tables; in the studies checked, an unresolved V gene covers under half of the shortfall, and the cause of the remainder is unknown. That table is the source of V, J and clone size, and D and trimming were worked out from the DNA. Recorded for this sample are 90,000 to 100,000 clones; approximately 84% of them occurred a single time. Clones ranked in the top ten supply 11% to 15% of the sample.

This TCR derives from an adult who received the AZD1222 COVID-19 vaccine. The V and J segments used are TRBV9 and TRBJ2-1; 8 bases in the middle match TRBD1. The source material was peripheral blood, sampled 28 days after the second AZD1222 dose. The nucleotide sequence reads as follows: TGTGCCAGCAGCGCGACCGGGACAGGCTACAATGAGCAGTTCTTC. It translates to CASSATGTGYNEQFF. With the rest looked up from the reference TRBV9 and TRBJ2-1 genes rather than sequenced, the full variable domain is DSGVTQTPKHLITATGQRVTLRCSPRSGDLSVYWYQQSLDQGLQFLIQYYNGEERAKGNILERFSAQQFPDLHSELNLSSLELGDSALYFCASSATGTGYNEQFFGPGTRLTVL.